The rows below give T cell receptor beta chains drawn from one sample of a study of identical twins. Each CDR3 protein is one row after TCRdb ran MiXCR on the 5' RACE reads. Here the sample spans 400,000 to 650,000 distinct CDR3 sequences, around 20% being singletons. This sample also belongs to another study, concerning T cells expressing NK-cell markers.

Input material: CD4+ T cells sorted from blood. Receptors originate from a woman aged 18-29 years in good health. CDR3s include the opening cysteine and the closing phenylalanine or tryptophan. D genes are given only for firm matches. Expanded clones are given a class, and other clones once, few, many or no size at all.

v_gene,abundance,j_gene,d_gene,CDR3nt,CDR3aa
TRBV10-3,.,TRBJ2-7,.,TGTGCCATCAGGGGCGGGACAGATTTCTCCTACGAGCAGTACTTC,CAIRGGTDFSYEQYF
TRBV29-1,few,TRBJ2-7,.,TGCAGCGTTGACGTCCCAGGGGACTACGAGCAGTACTTC,CSVDVPGDYEQYF
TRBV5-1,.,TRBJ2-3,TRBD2,TGCGCCAGCAGCTTGGCCAAGCTAGCGGGACCAGATACGCAGTATTTT,CASSLAKLAGPDTQYF
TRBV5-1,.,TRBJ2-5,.,TGCGCCAGCAGCTTGCCCCTGCGGGAGACCCAGTACTTC,CASSLPLRETQYF
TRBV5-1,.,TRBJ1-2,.,TGCGCCAGCGGTCTGGACACTTCTAACTATGGCTACACCTTC,CASGLDTSNYGYTF
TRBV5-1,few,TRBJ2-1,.,TGCGCCAGCAGCTTGCGAGACTACGATTACAATGAGCAGTTCTTC,CASSLRDYDYNEQFF
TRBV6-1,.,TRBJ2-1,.,TGTGCCAGCAGTGGGGCAAGAAACAATGAGCAGTTCTTC,CASSGARNNEQFF
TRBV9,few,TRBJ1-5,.,TGTGCCAGCAGCGTAGCTGGGCAGGGCCAGCCCCAGCATTTT,CASSVAGQGQPQHF
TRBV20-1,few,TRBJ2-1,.,TGCAGTGCTAGAGATGTTGGACTCCGAGCGGGCAATGAGCAGTTCTTC,CSARDVGLRAGNEQFF
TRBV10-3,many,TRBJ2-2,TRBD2,TGTGCCATCAGAATGGGACTAGCGGACACCGGGGAGCTGTTTTTT,CAIRMGLADTGELFF
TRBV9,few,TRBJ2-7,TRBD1,TGTGCCAGCAGCGTCTCCGGGACAGGGTCCCACGAGCAGTACTTC,CASSVSGTGSHEQYF
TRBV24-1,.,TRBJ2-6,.,TGTGCCACCAGTGGCGCTGAACTCCCCGCCGGGCACCTGGGGATGCAGGGGGCCAACGTCCTGACTTTC,CATSGAELPAGHLGMQGANVLTF
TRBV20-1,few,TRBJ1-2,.,TGCAGTGCTACCCCGGGACGGAATAACTATGGCTACACCTTC,CSATPGRNNYGYTF
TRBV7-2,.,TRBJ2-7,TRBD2,TGTGCCAGCAGCAACGTATGGCGGGAGAGCCAGCAGTACTTC,CASSNVWRESQQYF
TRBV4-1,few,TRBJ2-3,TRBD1,TGCGCCAGCAGCCAAGCGACATGGGACAGGGCGACAGATACGCAGTATTTT,CASSQATWDRATDTQYF
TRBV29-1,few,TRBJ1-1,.,TGCAGCGTTGGCCGACAGTTGAACACTGAAGCTTTCTTT,CSVGRQLNTEAFF
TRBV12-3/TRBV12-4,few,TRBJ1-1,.,TGTGCCAGCAGTTTAATTCAGGGCAGGGCTTTCTTT,CASSLIQGRAFF
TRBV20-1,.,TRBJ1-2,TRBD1,TGCAGTGCTAGAGGGGACAGCGACAACTATGGCTACACCTTC,CSARGDSDNYGYTF
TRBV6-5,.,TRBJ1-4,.,TGTGCCAGCAGTTACTCGATTTCGGACACCCGGAGGGAAAAACTGTTTTTT,CASSYSISDTRREKLFF
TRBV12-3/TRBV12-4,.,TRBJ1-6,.,TGTGCCAGCAAAGCCCGGGACTCCTATAATTCACCCCTCCACTTT,CASKARDSYNSPLHF
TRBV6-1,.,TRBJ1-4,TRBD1,TGTGCCACCAATACGGGGGCCAGGGGGGAAAAACTGTTTTTT,CATNTGARGEKLFF
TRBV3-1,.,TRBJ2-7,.,TGTGCCTGCAGCCAAGTGGGGGGAATATTTAACGAGCAGTACTTC,CACSQVGGIFNEQYF
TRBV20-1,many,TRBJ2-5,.,TGCAGTGCGACAGGTCGGGAGACCCAGTACTTC,CSATGRETQYF
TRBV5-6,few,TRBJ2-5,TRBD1,TGTGCCAGCAGAATGAGGGGACAGGTCTCCCGGGAGACCCAGTACTTC,CASRMRGQVSRETQYF
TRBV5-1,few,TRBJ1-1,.,TGCGCCAGCAGCCCATTCGGACAGAACACTGAAGCTTTCTTT,CASSPFGQNTEAFF
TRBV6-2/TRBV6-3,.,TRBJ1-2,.,TGTGCCAGCGAATCCCGAGGGGGCTATGGCTACACCTTC,CASESRGGYGYTF
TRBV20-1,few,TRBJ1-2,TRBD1,TGCAGTGCGACAGGGCTTTATGGCTACACCTTC,CSATGLYGYTF
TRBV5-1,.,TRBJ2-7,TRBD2,TGCGCCAGCAGCTTGGTTTCTAGCGGGGATTACGAGCAGTACTTC,CASSLVSSGDYEQYF
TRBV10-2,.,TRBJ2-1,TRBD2,TGCGCCAGCAGTGAGACTAGCGGGAGATACAATGAGCAGTTCTTC,CASSETSGRYNEQFF
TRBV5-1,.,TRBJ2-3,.,TGCGCCAGCAGCCTGGAACCCCCCGGGTCAGGCACAGATACGCAGTATTTT,CASSLEPPGSGTDTQYF
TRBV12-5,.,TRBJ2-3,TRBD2,TGTGCTAGTGGGCCGACTAGCGGGTACACAGATACGCAGTATTTT,CASGPTSGYTDTQYF
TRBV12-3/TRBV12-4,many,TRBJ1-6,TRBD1,TGTGCCAGCAGTGCCGGGACAGGGTACTCACCCCTCCACTTT,CASSAGTGYSPLHF
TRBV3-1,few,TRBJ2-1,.,TGTGCCAGCAGCCAAGGGGCCTACAATGAGCAGTTCTTC,CASSQGAYNEQFF
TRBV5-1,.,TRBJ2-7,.,TGCGCCAGCAGCCCCGTGGGAAAGGAGGGTCCCTACGAGCAGTACTTC,CASSPVGKEGPYEQYF
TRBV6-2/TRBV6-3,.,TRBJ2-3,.,.,CASSPNFGPDTQYF
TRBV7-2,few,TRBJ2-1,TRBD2,TGTGCCAGCAGCTTAGCCCCACTAGCGGGAGGAGGAAATGAGCAGTTCTTC,CASSLAPLAGGGNEQFF
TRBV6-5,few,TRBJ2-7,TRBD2,TGTGCCAGCAGTTACTCAGTCGGGACTAGCGGTTGGGAGCAGTACTTC,CASSYSVGTSGWEQYF